Below are 7 T cell receptor beta chains sequenced from a single sample in a study of cytomegalovirus exposure and HLA in healthy donors. A multiplex PCR was run with 60 Vbeta primers and 13 Jbeta primers. The repertoire was sequenced with immunoSEQ multiplex PCR; TCRdb's copy has only in-frame clones and lacks some. The table lists roughly 100,000 clones, approximately 82% of them singletons. The sequenced material came from PBMCs. The receptors come from a man in his forties or fifties in good health and CMV-seropositive.

This rearrangement joins TRBV6-1 to TRBJ2-7, with 7 positions matching TRBD1. Per germline, CDR1 MNHNS and CDR2 SASEGT. This CDR3 has 14 amino acids. The trim removed 4 bases at V and 4 bases at J, leaving 7 bases unmatched. CDR3 region: CASSGRGQTYEQYF. CDR3 in DNA: TGTGCCAGCAGTGGACGGGGACAGACATACGAGCAGTACTTC.

The chain combines TRBV18 with TRBJ2-2, with a possible D match to TRBD1 (6 bases). The V gene's germline CDR1 is KGHSH and CDR2 LQKENI. V was trimmed by 4 bases and J by 7 bases, leaving 10 bases between them. The CDR3 covers 13 residues. CDR3 coding DNA: TGTGCCAGCTCACGAATGACAGGCGGGGAGCTGTTTTTT. Protein: CASSRMTGGELFF.

The V call is TRBV7-2, the J call TRBJ2-1; no clear D. Germline CDR1 is SGHTA and CDR2 is FQGNSA. This CDR3 has 13 amino acids. Trimming left V 6 bases short and J 3 bases short, with 9 bases between. The CDR3 region has the DNA TGTGCCAGCAGGACGGAGCTCTACAATGAGCAGTTCTTC. This sequence encodes CASRTELYNEQFF.

The chain is built from TRBV19 and TRBJ1-4; 7 bases are a match to TRBD1. With V trimmed by 4 bases and J by 2 bases, 7 bases remained unmatched. Germline V gene lookup returns CDR1 LNHDA and CDR2 SQIVND (reference sequence). The CDR3 spans 16 residues. CDR3 protein: CASSNPRGSTNEKLFF. The CDR3 bases are TGTGCCAGTAGTAACCCCAGGGGGTCCACTAATGAAAAACTGTTTTTT.

The rearrangement joins TRBV18 to TRBJ2-7; 10 nucleotides line up with TRBD1. The CDR3 has 15 residues. V gave up 5 bases and J gave up 2 bases; unmatched junction bases: 6. Germline lookup yields CDR1 KGHSH and CDR2 LQKENI. CDR3 nucleotide sequence: TGTGCCAGCTCATCGGGACAGGGGACCCCCTACGAGCAGTACTTC. Protein product: CASSSGQGTPYEQYF.

The chain joins TRBV18 to TRBJ2-7; TRBD1 is a possible D gene (6 bases). The germline V gene encodes CDR1 KGHSH and CDR2 LQKENI. V was shortened by 3 bases and J by 4 bases, with 16 bases between the two germline ends. The CDR3 contains 15 residues. CDR3 sequence (DNA): TGTGCCAGCTCACCCACACAGGGTAGTGGGTACGAGCAGTACTTC. This translates into CASSPTQGSGYEQYF.

This chain joins TRBV19 and TRBJ2-7, with 10 bases identical to TRBD1. V shed 10 bases and J 0 bases; nucleotides not matched to a gene: 3. CDR1 and CDR2 (germline): LNHDA, SQIVND (reference sequence). The CDR3 consists of 13 residues. The CDR3 region is CATGQGSSYEQYF. The CDR3 nucleotides read TGTGCCACGGGACAGGGGAGCTCCTACGAGCAGTACTTC.